The present T cell receptor (beta chain) was sequenced within a study of blood T cell repertoires in COVID-19. The CDR3 spans 12 residues. Germline CDR1 is LGHDT and CDR2 is YNNKEL (reference sequence). V shed 1 base and J shed 5 bases, with 3 bases lying between them. This clone was seen a single time. Other DNA sequences in this sample translate to the same CDR3. Per the original data handling: Amplification of reference gene primers was used by the study to estimate nucleated cell counts. The assay was immunoSEQ multiplex PCR, and TCRdb's table has in-frame clones only and misses some. D and trimming come from the DNA, and the V and J calls and clone size come from that table. Of more than 350,000 clones in the sample, 80% to 90% were seen once.

The sequence was obtained from a man aged 18 to 30 who had recovered from COVID-19. J is TRBJ1-5 and V is TRBV3-1 (or the pseudogene TRBV3-2); no clear D. The sample consisted of PBMCs or T cells enriched from blood (not recorded which). CDR3 residues: CASSQGDQPQHF. In DNA, the CDR3 is TGTGCCAGCAGCCAAGGAGATCAGCCCCAGCATTTT.